This T cell receptor (beta chain) was sequenced in a study of PD-1 blockade in classical Hodgkin lymphoma. Notes on the study in general: Complete responders started with a diversity level that resembled newly diagnosed patients at baseline.

V gave up 6 bases and J gave up 7 bases, with 13 bases separating them. The CDR3 loop spans 13 amino acids. CDR1 is MNHNS, CDR2 SASEGT, per germline. With no exception, relapse followed autologous stem cell transplantation in all patients, and brentuximab vedotin exposure varied. Details on this clone: Its antigen remains unidentified.

This table comes from immunoSEQ multiplex PCR, and its TCRdb copy is limited to in-frame clones, with some not included. Among some 150,000 clones listed, around 73% were seen once. The specimen comprised peripheral blood mononuclear cells (PBMCs), sampled before the second cycle of nivolumab. The chain recombines TRBV6-1 with TRBJ1-5; a weak D match, TRBD1 (5 bases). This sequence originates from a human donor with classical Hodgkin lymphoma. In nucleotides, the CDR3 is TGTGCCAGCAGCTACTGGGGACCCCAGCCCCAGCATTTT. This codes for CASSYWGPQPQHF.